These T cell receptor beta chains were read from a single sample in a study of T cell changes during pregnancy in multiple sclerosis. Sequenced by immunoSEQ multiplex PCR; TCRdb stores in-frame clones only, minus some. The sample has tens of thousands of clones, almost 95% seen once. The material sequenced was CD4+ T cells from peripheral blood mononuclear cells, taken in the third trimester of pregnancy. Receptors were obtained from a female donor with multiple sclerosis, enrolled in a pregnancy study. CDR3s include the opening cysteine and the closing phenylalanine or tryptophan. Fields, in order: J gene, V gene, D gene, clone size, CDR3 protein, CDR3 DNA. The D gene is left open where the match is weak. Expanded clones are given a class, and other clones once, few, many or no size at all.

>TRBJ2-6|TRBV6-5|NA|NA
CASSTGWGANVLTF
TGTGCCAGCAGCACAGGGTGGGGGGCCAACGTCCTGACTTTC
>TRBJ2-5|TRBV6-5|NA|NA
CASSQGSLRTQYF
TGTGCCAGCAGCCAAGGTTCACTAAGGACCCAGTACTTC
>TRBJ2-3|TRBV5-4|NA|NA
CASSLDLASSTDTQYF
TGTGCCAGCAGCTTGGACTTAGCGAGTAGCACAGATACGCAGTATTTT
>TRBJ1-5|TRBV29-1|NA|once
CSVGMAGQPQHF
TGCAGCGTTGGTATGGCGGGTCAGCCCCAGCATTTT
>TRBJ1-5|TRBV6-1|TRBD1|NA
CASRGDRAYNQPQHF
TGTGCCAGCAGGGGGGACAGGGCATACAATCAGCCCCAGCATTTT
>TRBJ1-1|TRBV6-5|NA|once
CASSYLGGNTEAFF
TGTGCCAGCAGTTACCTCGGGGGGAACACTGAAGCTTTCTTT
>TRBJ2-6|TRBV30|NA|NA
CAWSVGGSGANVLTF
TGTGCCTGGAGTGTGGGGGGCTCTGGGGCCAACGTCCTGACTTTC
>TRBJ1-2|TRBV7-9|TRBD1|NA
CASSAAGTGDGYTF
TGTGCCAGCAGCGCAGCCGGGACAGGGGATGGCTACACCTTC
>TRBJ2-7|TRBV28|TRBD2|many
CASSFVGLAGTLGYEQYF
TGTGCCAGCAGTTTCGTGGGGCTAGCGGGGACTTTGGGCTACGAGCAGTACTTC
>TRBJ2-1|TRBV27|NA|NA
CASIKAASSYNEQFF
TGTGCCAGTATTAAAGCGGCTAGCTCCTACAATGAGCAGTTCTTC
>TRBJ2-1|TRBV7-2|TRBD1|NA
CASSSGQGNEQFF
TGTGCCAGCAGCTCGGGACAGGGAAATGAGCAGTTCTTC
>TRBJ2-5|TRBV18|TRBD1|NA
CASSPRRTGGLETQYF
TGTGCCAGCTCACCGCGTCGGACAGGGGGTCTGGAGACCCAGTACTTC
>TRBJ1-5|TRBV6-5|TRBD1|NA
CASSGQGGNQPQHF
TGTGCCAGCAGTGGACAGGGCGGCAATCAGCCCCAGCATTTT
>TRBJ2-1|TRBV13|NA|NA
CASSLAPPSNNEQFF
TGTGCCAGCAGCTTAGCCCCACCGTCTAACAATGAGCAGTTCTTC
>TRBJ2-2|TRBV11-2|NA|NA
CASSLVFGRLTGELFF
TGTGCCAGCAGCTTAGTATTCGGGAGACTTACCGGGGAGCTGTTTTTT
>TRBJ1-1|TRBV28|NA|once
CATGGGTEAFF
TGTGCCACCGGGGGGGGAACTGAAGCTTTCTTT
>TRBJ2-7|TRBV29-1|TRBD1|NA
CSVGLTGGLEQYF
TGCAGCGTCGGACTAACAGGGGGGTTAGAGCAGTACTTC
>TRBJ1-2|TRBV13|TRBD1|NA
CASRSDREENHGYTF
TGTGCCAGCAGGTCCGACAGGGAGGAAAACCATGGCTACACCTTC
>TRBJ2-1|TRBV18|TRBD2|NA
CASSPPRLAGEYNEQFF
TGTGCCAGCTCACCTCCCCGACTAGCGGGAGAATACAATGAGCAGTTCTTC
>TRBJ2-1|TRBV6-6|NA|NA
CATRWGPYNEQFF
TGTGCCACCCGGTGGGGGCCCTACAATGAGCAGTTCTTC
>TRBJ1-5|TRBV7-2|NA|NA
CASSQRGGQPQHF
TGTGCCAGCAGTCAGAGGGGAGGACAGCCCCAGCATTTT
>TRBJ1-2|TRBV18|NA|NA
CASSPLQQEGLNYGYTF
TGTGCCAGCTCACCACTCCAACAGGAGGGACTTAACTATGGCTACACCTTC
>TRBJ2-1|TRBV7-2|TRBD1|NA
CASSSGQGENNEQFF
TGTGCCAGCAGCTCCGGACAGGGGGAAAACAATGAGCAGTTCTTC
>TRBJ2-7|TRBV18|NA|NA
CASSPETEAYEQYF
TGTGCCAGCTCACCAGAGACAGAAGCCTACGAGCAGTACTTC
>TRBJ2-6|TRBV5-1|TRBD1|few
CASSTKTGTEASSGANVLTF
TGCGCCAGCAGCACAAAGACCGGGACAGAGGCGTCCTCTGGGGCCAACGTCCTGACTTTC
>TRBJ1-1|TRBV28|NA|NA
CASSPGALMNTEAFF
TGTGCCAGCAGTCCAGGGGCGCTAATGAACACTGAAGCTTTCTTT
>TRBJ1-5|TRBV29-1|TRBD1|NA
CSVGQGAGQPQHF
TGCAGCGTTGGACAGGGGGCAGGACAGCCCCAGCATTTT
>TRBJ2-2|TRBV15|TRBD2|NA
CATSRVLAENTGELFF
TGTGCCACCAGCAGAGTACTAGCGGAAAACACCGGGGAGCTGTTTTTT
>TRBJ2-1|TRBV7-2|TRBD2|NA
CASSLDPTGGPRNEQFF
TGTGCCAGCAGCTTAGACCCGACGGGAGGGCCAAGAAATGAGCAGTTCTTC
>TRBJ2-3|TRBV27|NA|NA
CASRPDRGRTDTQYF
TGTGCCAGCAGACCCGACAGAGGCCGGACAGATACGCAGTATTTT
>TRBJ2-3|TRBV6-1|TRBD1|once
CASSARTGPNTDTQYF
TGTGCCAGCAGTGCCCGGACAGGGCCTAACACAGATACGCAGTATTTT
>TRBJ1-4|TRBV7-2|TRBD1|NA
CASSSYRGGSEKLFF
TGTGCCAGCAGTAGTTACAGGGGGGGCAGTGAAAAACTGTTTTTT
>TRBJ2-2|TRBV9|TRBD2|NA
CASSVAGLRLTPGELFF
TGTGCCAGCAGCGTAGCGGGACTAAGGCTGACTCCCGGGGAGCTGTTTTTT
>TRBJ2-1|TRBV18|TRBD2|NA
CASSPRLAGGYEQFF
TGTGCCAGCTCACCACGGCTAGCGGGAGGGTATGAGCAGTTCTTC
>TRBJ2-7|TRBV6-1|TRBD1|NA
CASSPRGTGRYEQYF
TGTGCCAGCAGTCCAAGGGGGACAGGGAGGTACGAGCAGTACTTC
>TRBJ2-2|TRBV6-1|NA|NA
CASIQRSNTGELFF
TGTGCCAGCATCCAGCGGTCGAACACCGGGGAGCTGTTTTTT
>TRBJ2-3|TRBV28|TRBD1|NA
CASSPWTGNPHTDTQYF
TGTGCCAGCAGTCCTTGGACAGGGAACCCCCACACAGATACGCAGTATTTT
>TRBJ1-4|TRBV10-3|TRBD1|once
CAISDGGQGAKLFF
TGTGCCATCAGTGATGGGGGACAGGGCGCAAAACTGTTTTTT
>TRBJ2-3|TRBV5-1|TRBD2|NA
CASSFPSGMVGSTDTQYF
TGCGCCAGCAGCTTTCCTAGCGGGATGGTGGGGTCCACAGATACGCAGTATTTT
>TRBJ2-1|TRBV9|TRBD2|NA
CASTSGGGSYNEQFF
TGTGCCAGCACCTCCGGCGGGGGCTCCTACAATGAGCAGTTCTTC
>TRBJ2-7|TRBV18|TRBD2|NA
CASSLTSGTYEQYF
TGTGCCAGCTCACTCACTAGCGGGACCTACGAGCAGTACTTC
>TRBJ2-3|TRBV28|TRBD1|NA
CASSIEPTGVTQYF
TGTGCCAGCAGCATTGAACCGACAGGGGTTACGCAGTATTTT
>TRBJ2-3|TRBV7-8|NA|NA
CASSLRAGQPAHTQYF
TGTGCCAGCAGCTTAAGGGCCGGACAGCCCGCTCATACGCAGTATTTT
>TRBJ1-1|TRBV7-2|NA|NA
CASSSRYASEAFF
TGTGCCAGCAGCTCGAGGTACGCCTCTGAAGCTTTCTTT
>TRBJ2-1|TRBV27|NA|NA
CASSAQAGVQTNEQFF
TGTGCCAGCAGTGCCCAAGCGGGTGTACAAACCAATGAGCAGTTCTTC
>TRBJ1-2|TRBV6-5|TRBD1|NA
CASSYRPTGGYGYTF
TGTGCCAGCAGTTACCGACCGACAGGGGGGTATGGCTACACCTTC
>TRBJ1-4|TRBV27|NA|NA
CASSHRGGRKLFF
TGTGCCAGCAGCCACCGGGGGGGGAGAAAACTGTTTTTT